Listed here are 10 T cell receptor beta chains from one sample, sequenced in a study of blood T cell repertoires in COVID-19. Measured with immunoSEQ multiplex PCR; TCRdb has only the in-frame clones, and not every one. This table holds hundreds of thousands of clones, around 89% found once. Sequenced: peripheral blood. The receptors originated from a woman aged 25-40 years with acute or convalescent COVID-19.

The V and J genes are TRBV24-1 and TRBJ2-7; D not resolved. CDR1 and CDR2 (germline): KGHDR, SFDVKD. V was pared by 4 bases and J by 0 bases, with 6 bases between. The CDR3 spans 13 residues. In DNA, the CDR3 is TGTGCCACCAGTGAAGACAACTCCTACGAGCAGTACTTC. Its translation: CATSEDNSYEQYF.

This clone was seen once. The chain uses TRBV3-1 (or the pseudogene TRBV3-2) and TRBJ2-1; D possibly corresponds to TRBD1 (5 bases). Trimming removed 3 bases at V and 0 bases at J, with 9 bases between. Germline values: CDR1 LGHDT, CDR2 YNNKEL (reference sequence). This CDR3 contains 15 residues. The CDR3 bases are TGTGCCAGCAGCCACCCCGACAGCTCCTACAATGAGCAGTTCTTC. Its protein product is CASSHPDSSYNEQFF.

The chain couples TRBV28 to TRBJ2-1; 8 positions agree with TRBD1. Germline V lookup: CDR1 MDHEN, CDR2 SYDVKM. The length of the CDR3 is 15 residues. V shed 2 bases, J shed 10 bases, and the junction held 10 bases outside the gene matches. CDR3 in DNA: TGTGCCAGCAGTTTACAGGGGGCTACAGGAAGGGAGCAGTTCTTC. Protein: CASSLQGATGREQFF.

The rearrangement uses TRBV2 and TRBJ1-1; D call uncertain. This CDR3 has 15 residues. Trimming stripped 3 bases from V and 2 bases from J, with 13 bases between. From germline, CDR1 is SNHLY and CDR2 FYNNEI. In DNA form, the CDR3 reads TGTGCCAGCAGTGAGGCCGAGAGGGTAAACACTGAAGCTTTCTTT. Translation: CASSEAERVNTEAFF.

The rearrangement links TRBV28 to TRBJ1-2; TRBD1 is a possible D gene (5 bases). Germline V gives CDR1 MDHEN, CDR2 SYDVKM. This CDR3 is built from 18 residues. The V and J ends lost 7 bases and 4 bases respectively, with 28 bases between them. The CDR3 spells CASTASMGRGWMSYGYTF. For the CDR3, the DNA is TGTGCCAGCACCGCGAGTATGGGTAGGGGTTGGATGAGCTATGGCTACACCTTC.

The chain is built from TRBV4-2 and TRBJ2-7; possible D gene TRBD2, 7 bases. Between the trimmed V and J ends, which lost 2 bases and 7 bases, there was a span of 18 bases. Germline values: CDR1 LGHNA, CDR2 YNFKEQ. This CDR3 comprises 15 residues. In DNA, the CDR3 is TGTGCCAGCAGCCAAAACTTAGGGGGGGCGGGAGAGCAGTACTTC. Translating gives CASSQNLGGAGEQYF.

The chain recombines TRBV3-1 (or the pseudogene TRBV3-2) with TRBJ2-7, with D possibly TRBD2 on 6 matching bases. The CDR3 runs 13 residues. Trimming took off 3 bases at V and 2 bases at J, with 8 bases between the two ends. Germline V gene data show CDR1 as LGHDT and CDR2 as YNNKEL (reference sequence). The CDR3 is CASSQEGTYEQYF. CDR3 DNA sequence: TGTGCCAGCAGCCAGGAGGGCACCTACGAGCAGTACTTC.

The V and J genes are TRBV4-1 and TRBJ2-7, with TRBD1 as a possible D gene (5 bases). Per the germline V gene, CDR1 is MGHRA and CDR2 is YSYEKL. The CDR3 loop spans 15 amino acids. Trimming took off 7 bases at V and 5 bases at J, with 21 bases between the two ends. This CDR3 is CASKSLSQGSHEQYF. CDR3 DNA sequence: TGCGCCAGCAAATCACTTAGCCAGGGTTCCCACGAGCAGTACTTC.

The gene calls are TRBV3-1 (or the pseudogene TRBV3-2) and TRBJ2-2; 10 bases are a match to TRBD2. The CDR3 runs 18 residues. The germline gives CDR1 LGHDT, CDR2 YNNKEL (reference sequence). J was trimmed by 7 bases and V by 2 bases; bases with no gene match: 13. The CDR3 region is CASSQWSLAGEFGGELFF. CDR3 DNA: TGTGCCAGCAGCCAATGGTCCCTAGCGGGGGAATTTGGCGGGGAGCTGTTTTTT.

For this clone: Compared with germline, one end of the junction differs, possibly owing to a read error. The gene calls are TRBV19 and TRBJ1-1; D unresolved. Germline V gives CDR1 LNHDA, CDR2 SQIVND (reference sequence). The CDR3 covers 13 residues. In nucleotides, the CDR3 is TGTGCCAGTAGTACCCCATGGTCCACTCAAGCTTTCTTT. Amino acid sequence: CASSTPWSTQAFF.